Listed below are T cell receptor beta chains from one sample, sequenced in a study of shared clonotypes between healthy human individuals. The data were produced by immunoSEQ multiplex PCR, yet TCRdb's version contains in-frame clones alone and is incomplete. This sample has roughly 510,000 clones, with about three quarters found just once. The sequencing sample was made of PBMCs. The receptors derive from a middle-aged woman in good health. Some clones in this sample may be carry-over from other donors' samples. CDR3s leave out the opening cysteine and the closing phenylalanine or tryptophan.

j_call v_call cdr3_aa
TRBJ1-3 TRBV15 ATSKYEQGFRNTIY
TRBJ1-2 TRBV5-4 ASSHGDREVDGYT
TRBJ1-1 TRBV6-1 ASSDQGLSTEAF
TRBJ1-4 TRBV28 ASRTWTGNNEKLF
TRBJ2-1 TRBV20-1 SASGPNEQF
TRBJ2-2 TRBV5-4 ASGGGTGGPGELF
TRBJ2-1 TRBV5-1 ASCPGTGTSGSPNEQF
TRBJ1-3 TRBV28 ASLDRAGNTIY
TRBJ1-5 TRBV27 ASSKDWGYQPQH
TRBJ1-2 TRBV28 ASSLGGWYGYT
TRBJ2-4 TRBV18 ASSPNSQGDIQY
TRBJ2-7 TRBV19 ASSIGGGPPVEQY
TRBJ2-2 TRBV10-2 ASGQGYTGELF
TRBJ2-2 TRBV19 ASSWASGTAGELF
TRBJ2-1 TRBV5-4 ASSLAGGRAGNEQF
TRBJ2-1 TRBV5-4 ASSLDQTGEQF
TRBJ1-2 TRBV5-6 ASSLVQPQYGYT
TRBJ2-3 TRBV5-5 ASSLVGHSSTDTQY
TRBJ2-5 TRBV27 ASSLLTPPETQY
TRBJ2-2 TRBV4-3 ASSQRPGHGTGELF
TRBJ2-6 TRBV19 ASSAPGRIAGANVLT
TRBJ2-7 TRBV7-8 ASSPGTGRSYEQY
TRBJ1-5 TRBV11-2 ASSPPGGQPQH
TRBJ1-5 TRBV28 ASSLVGQGARQPQH
TRBJ2-1 TRBV7-9 ASSLADTADSYNEQF
TRBJ1-2 TRBV28 ASIAAGARGYGYT
TRBJ2-2 TRBV7-2 ASTAWTENTGELF
TRBJ2-1 TRBV5-4 ASSSLWDRSRESGGHEQF
TRBJ1-6 TRBV28 AIAGLGSPLH
TRBJ2-5 TRBV28 ASTRTQETQY
TRBJ2-7 TRBV5-1 ASSLDQRGPYEQY
TRBJ2-7 TRBV6-1 ASSASGRADEQY
TRBJ2-5 TRBV10-3 AISAGLETQY
TRBJ1-2 TRBV4-3 ASSHPAIGKCNKTQPYGYT
TRBJ1-2 TRBV5-4 ASSWTTTGYGYGYT
TRBJ2-7 TRBV28 ASSFAVSYEQY
TRBJ2-3 TRBV5-1 ASSLDAGGADTQY
TRBJ1-1 TRBV10-1 ASSPNRDNTEAF
TRBJ1-5 TRBV4-1 ASSQGRQGRNQPQH
TRBJ1-1 TRBV7-2 ASSLAGGQNTEAF
TRBJ2-3 TRBV14 ASSQYSRPAGSDTQY
TRBJ2-5 TRBV5-4 ASSQAETQETQY
TRBJ2-5 TRBV6-6 ASSYSGRGVETQY
TRBJ2-7 TRBV6-5 ASSPSGLGYEQY
TRBJ2-7 TRBV7-6 ASSETSGGWEQY